A single sample gave rise to the 23 T cell receptor beta chains below, sequenced in a study of blood T cell repertoires in COVID-19. Sequenced by immunoSEQ multiplex PCR; TCRdb stores in-frame clones only, minus some. The table includes over 65,000 clones, around 82% detected once. Sequencing was done on a sample of peripheral blood. The receptors come from a man older than 75 with active COVID-19.

About this clone itself: Distinct nucleotide sequences in the sample also encode this CDR3. The rearrangement links TRBV5-1 to TRBJ1-1; D remains ambiguous. Trimming pared 0 bases from V and 3 bases from J, leaving 9 bases between. Germline V CDR1 and CDR2: SGHRS, YFSETQ. The length of the CDR3 is 14 residues. The CDR3 sequence: CASSLGSGYTEAFF. The DNA for the CDR3 is TGCGCCAGCAGCTTGGGGAGTGGGTACACTGAAGCTTTCTTT.

The rearrangement joins TRBV7-2 to TRBJ2-1; TRBD2 matches 10 bases. V lost 2 bases to trimming and J lost 4 bases; unmatched junction nucleotides: 2. The CDR3 has 15 amino acids. The germline gives CDR1 SGHTA, CDR2 FQGNSA. CDR3 sequence: CASSLLAGEYNEQFF. In nucleotides, the CDR3 is TGTGCCAGCAGCTTACTAGCGGGAGAGTACAATGAGCAGTTCTTC.

Points on this clone: A much larger clone sits a single nucleotide away, making a read error possible. The V gene is TRBV5-5, the J gene TRBJ2-7; D is ambiguous. V dropped 4 bases and J dropped 1 base, with 3 bases sitting between them. The CDR3 has 11 amino acids. The germline V gene has CDR1 SGHKS and CDR2 YYEKEE (reference sequence). This CDR3 is CASSPSYEQYF. In DNA, the CDR3 is TGTGCCAGCAGCCCTTCCTACGAGCAGTACTTC.

This sequence joins TRBV18 and TRBJ2-1, with 9 bases lining up with TRBD2. The CDR3 is 16 amino acids. Germline lookup yields CDR1 KGHSH and CDR2 LQKENI. J lost 0 bases, V lost 6 bases, and 6 bases had no gene match. The CDR3 DNA reads as TGTGCCAGCTCTACAAGAGCGGGAGGCTCCTACAATGAGCAGTTCTTC. As protein: CASSTRAGGSYNEQFF.

The genes are TRBV11-3 and TRBJ2-1, with D tentatively TRBD2 (6 bases). Looked up from germline, CDR1 is SGHNT and CDR2 is YENEEA. There are 14 residues in the CDR3. V lost 5 bases to trimming and J lost 5 bases, with 13 bases between them. The CDR3 DNA is TGTGCCAGCAGCGGCTTTAGGACTAACAATGAGCAGTTCTTC. Residues: CASSGFRTNNEQFF.

This chain uses TRBV9 with TRBJ1-3; D perhaps matches TRBD1 (5 bases). V shed 0 bases and J shed 0 bases, with 7 bases lying between them. In germline, CDR1 is SGDLS, CDR2 YYNGEE. This CDR3 contains 15 residues. Here the CDR3 reads CASSVGGVSGNTIYF. The CDR3, as DNA: TGTGCCAGCAGCGTAGGGGGCGTCTCTGGAAACACCATATATTTT. The full variable domain, in which reference TRBV9 and TRBJ1-3 provide the parts outside the CDR3, is DSGVTQTPKHLITATGQRVTLRCSPRSGDLSVYWYQQSLDQGLQFLIQYYNGEERAKGNILERFSAQQFPDLHSELNLSSLELGDSALYFCASSVGGVSGNTIYFGEGSWLTVV.

The V gene is TRBV7-6, the J gene TRBJ2-7, with 7 bases identical to TRBD1. The trim removed 5 bases at V and 4 bases at J, leaving 11 bases unmatched. The CDR3 is 15 amino acids. Germline V gene sequence: CDR1 SGHVS, CDR2 FNYEAQ. The CDR3 DNA reads as TGTGCCAGCAGCATAACGACAGGGTCGGGGTACGAGCAGTACTTC. It specifies CASSITTGSGYEQYF.

The genes are TRBV11-1 and TRBJ2-7; 9 nucleotides line up with TRBD1. The CDR3 sequence is 15 residues long. Germline CDR1 reads SGHAT; CDR2 reads FQDESV (reference sequence). V trimming: 5 bases; J trimming: 5 bases; junction bases outside the gene matches: 10. In DNA form, the CDR3 reads TGTGCCAGCAGCGACCGGGACAGGGACCCCCACGAGCAGTACTTC. Its translation is CASSDRDRDPHEQYF.

This clone showed up just a few times. The chain has TRBV2 and TRBJ2-1, with 8 positions matching TRBD1. The trim removed 6 bases at V and 3 bases at J, leaving 7 bases unmatched. The V gene's germline CDR1 is SNHLY and CDR2 FYNNEI. The CDR3 spans 15 residues. The CDR3 DNA is TGTGCCAGCAGCGATCGACAGGGGAACTACAATGAGCAGTTCTTC. It translates to CASSDRQGNYNEQFF.

This clone was observed a handful of times. The chain is built from TRBV7-8 and TRBJ1-1, with a possible D match to TRBD1 (5 bases). Germline V gene lookup returns CDR1 SGHVS and CDR2 FQNEAQ. Trimming removed 5 bases from V and 4 bases from J, with 14 bases in between. The CDR3 runs 14 residues. The CDR3 DNA is TGTGCCAGCAGCCACCCCCGGGGGGGCACTGAAGCTTTCTTT. This sequence encodes CASSHPRGGTEAFF.

This chain connects TRBV19 to TRBJ1-2; D remains ambiguous. Per germline, CDR1 LNHDA and CDR2 SQIVND (reference sequence). The V end was cut by 5 bases, the J end by 0 bases, with 10 bases between. The CDR3 covers 14 residues. CDR3 loop: CASSHSTANYGYTF. The CDR3 DNA sequence: TGTGCCAGTAGTCACAGTACAGCTAACTATGGCTACACCTTC.

This clone has a handful of counts. The chain employs TRBV19 and TRBJ2-1, with D possibly being TRBD1 (6 bases). Trimming left V 6 bases short and J 8 bases short, with 14 bases between. This CDR3 region has 13 residues. Looked up from germline, CDR1 is LNHDA and CDR2 is SQIVND (reference sequence). The DNA for the CDR3 is TGTGCCAGTAGCCAATCACAGGGCTATGAGCAGTTCTTC. It yields the protein CASSQSQGYEQFF.

The gene calls are TRBV5-4 and TRBJ2-3, with 12 bases fitting TRBD2. Trimming removed 7 bases from V and 0 bases from J; junction bases left unmatched: 3. The germline CDR1 and CDR2 sequences are SGHNT and YYREEE (reference sequence). CDR3 length: 15 amino acids. The CDR3 region is CASASGGASTDTQYF. The CDR3, as DNA: TGTGCCAGCGCTAGCGGGGGGGCCAGCACAGATACGCAGTATTTT.

The genes are TRBV7-2 and TRBJ1-1; D is unclear. The germline V gene has CDR1 SGHTA and CDR2 FQGNSA. The CDR3 contains 14 residues. Trimming pared 3 bases from V and 0 bases from J, leaving 8 bases between. The CDR3 DNA reads TGTGCCAGCAGCTTCCAACAATTGAACACTGAAGCTTTCTTT. Translated, it gives CASSFQQLNTEAFF.

The rearrangement links TRBV7-7 to TRBJ2-3, with a tentative D call TRBD2 (5 bases). Between the trimmed V and J ends, which lost 4 bases and 2 bases, there was a span of 13 bases. This CDR3 is 15 amino acids long. From germline, CDR1 is SSHAT and CDR2 FNYEAQ (reference sequence). In DNA form, the CDR3 reads TGTGCCAGCAGCTCGACTACCAAATCCACAGATACGCAGTATTTT. This translates into CASSSTTKSTDTQYF.

J is TRBJ1-2 and V is TRBV5-1; TRBD1 matches 9 bases. This CDR3 is 14 amino acids long. V dropped 4 bases and J dropped 7; count of bases not matched to a gene: 8. Germline V lookup: CDR1 SGHRS, CDR2 YFSETQ. The CDR3 is CASSPRDRVSGYTF. CDR3 in DNA: TGCGCCAGCAGCCCCCGGGACAGGGTATCTGGCTACACCTTC. The entire variable domain, with the rest obtained from reference TRBV5-1 and TRBJ1-2, is as follows: KAGVTQTPRYLIKTRGQQVTLSCSPISGHRSVSWYQQTPGQGLQFLFEYFSETQRNKGNFPGRFSGRQFSNSRSEMNVSTLELGDSALYLCASSPRDRVSGYTFGSGTRLTVV.

This clone was observed a few times. The chain uses TRBV19 and TRBJ2-2, with 7 positions matching TRBD1. Per germline, CDR1 LNHDA and CDR2 SQIVND (reference sequence). This CDR3 is 17 amino acids long. V trimming: 7 bases; J trimming: 4 bases; junction bases outside the gene matches: 15. The CDR3 nucleotides are TGTGCCAGTAATCGTCTGCGCGAGACAGGGTCCACCGGGGAGCTGTTTTTT. Protein sequence: CASNRLRETGSTGELFF.

The rearrangement uses TRBV18 and TRBJ2-5; TRBD2 agrees at 7 bases. The V segment lost 3 bases and the J segment 2 bases; nucleotides outside the gene matches: 3. Looked up from germline, CDR1 is KGHSH and CDR2 is LQKENI. The length of the CDR3 is 14 residues. In DNA, the CDR3 is TGTGCCAGCTCACCGCCCGGGAGGCAAGAGACCCAGTACTTC. Translated, it gives CASSPPGRQETQYF.

This clone came up once. The rearrangement links TRBV6-6 to TRBJ1-2; 11 positions match TRBD1. Per germline, CDR1 MNHNY and CDR2 SVGAGI (reference sequence). The junction had 7 bases not matched to a gene; V was cut back by 5 bases and J by 8 bases. CDR3 length: 14 residues. The CDR3 loop is CASSQGQGAGGYTF. As DNA, the CDR3 is TGTGCCAGCAGTCAAGGACAGGGGGCCGGAGGCTACACCTTC.

This clone was found once. The chain combines TRBV28 with TRBJ1-2, with 8 bases aligning to TRBD1. V shed 5 bases and J 5 bases; nucleotides not matched to a gene: 19. Looked up from germline, CDR1 is MDHEN and CDR2 is SYDVKM. The CDR3 runs to 18 residues. CDR3 DNA: TGTGCCAGCAGTCCCTTCCGACTTGGCAGGGGGCGCGGATATGGCTACACCTTC. As protein: CASSPFRLGRGRGYGYTF.

The V call is TRBV6-5, the J call TRBJ2-7, with 9 nucleotides matching TRBD1. Germline CDR1 and CDR2: MNHEY and SVGAGI. The V segment lost 4 bases and the J segment 7 bases; nucleotides outside the gene matches: 5. The CDR3 has 13 residues. CDR3 in DNA: TGTGCCAGCAGTTCACAGGGGGCGGAGGAGCAGTACTTC. This codes for CASSSQGAEEQYF.

This rearrangement joins TRBV6-5 to TRBJ2-7, with 9 bases that match TRBD1. The CDR3 is 16 residues long. The ends lost 2 bases at V and 2 bases at J; junction bases unmatched: 7. Germline V gene lookup returns CDR1 MNHEY and CDR2 SVGAGI. Here the CDR3 DNA reads TGTGCCAGCAGTTACACTGGGACAGGGAATGCCTACGAGCAGTACTTC. Amino acids: CASSYTGTGNAYEQYF.

The rearrangement uses TRBV20-1 and TRBJ1-2; unclear D gene. The V end lost 3 bases, the J end lost 0 bases, and 17 bases lay between the germline ends. Germline CDR1 DFQATT, CDR2 SNEGSKA (reference sequence). The CDR3 extends over 16 amino acids. The CDR3: CSASRLEGWANYGYTF. DNA of the CDR3: TGCAGTGCTAGTAGGCTGGAGGGTTGGGCTAACTATGGCTACACCTTC.